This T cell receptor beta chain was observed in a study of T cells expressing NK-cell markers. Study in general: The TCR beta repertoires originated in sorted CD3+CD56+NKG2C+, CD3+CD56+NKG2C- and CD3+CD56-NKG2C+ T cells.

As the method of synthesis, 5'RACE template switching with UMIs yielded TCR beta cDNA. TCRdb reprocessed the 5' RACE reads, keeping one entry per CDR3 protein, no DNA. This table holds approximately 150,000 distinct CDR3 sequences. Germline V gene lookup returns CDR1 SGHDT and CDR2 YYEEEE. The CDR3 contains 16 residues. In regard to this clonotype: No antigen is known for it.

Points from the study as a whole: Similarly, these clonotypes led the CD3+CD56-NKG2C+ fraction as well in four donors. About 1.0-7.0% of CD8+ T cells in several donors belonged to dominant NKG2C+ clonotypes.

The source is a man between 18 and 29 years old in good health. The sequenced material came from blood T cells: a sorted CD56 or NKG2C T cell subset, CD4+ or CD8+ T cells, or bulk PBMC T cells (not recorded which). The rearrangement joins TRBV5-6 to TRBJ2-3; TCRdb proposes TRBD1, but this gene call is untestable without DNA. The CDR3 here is CASSLAGQGLADTQYF.